This T cell receptor (beta chain) was sequenced during a study of blood T cell repertoires in COVID-19. Study-level information: COVID-19 samples from acute and convalescent phases originated in the United States, Italy and Spain. The cDNA or gDNA used as material had been derived from T cells, B-cell-depleted T cells, or PBMCs.

Original data processing: Reference gene primers were amplified, and this amplification served to estimate nucleated cell counts. The repertoire was sequenced with immunoSEQ multiplex PCR; TCRdb's copy has only in-frame clones and lacks some. The D gene and trimming were derived from the DNA, and the V and J assignments and clone size from that table. Seen here are fewer than 650,000 clones, 70% to 90% observed once, and the top ten hold roughly 8%. Followed over time, Seattle patients had been enrolled while infection was active. This receptor was identified in a woman between 45 and 60 years old with COVID-19, enrolled during active disease. Sequencing input: peripheral blood.

The chain's CDR3 is CASSEYRDYSYEQYF. The CDR3 DNA sequence: TGTGCCAGCAGTGAATACCGGGACTACTCCTACGAGCAGTACTTC. The chain employs TRBV2 and TRBJ2-7; 7 bases line up with TRBD2. The V gene end was trimmed by 2 bases and the J gene end by 0 bases; junction bases not matched to a gene: 4. Germline assignment: CDR1 SNHLY and CDR2 FYNNEI. The CDR3 has 15 residues.